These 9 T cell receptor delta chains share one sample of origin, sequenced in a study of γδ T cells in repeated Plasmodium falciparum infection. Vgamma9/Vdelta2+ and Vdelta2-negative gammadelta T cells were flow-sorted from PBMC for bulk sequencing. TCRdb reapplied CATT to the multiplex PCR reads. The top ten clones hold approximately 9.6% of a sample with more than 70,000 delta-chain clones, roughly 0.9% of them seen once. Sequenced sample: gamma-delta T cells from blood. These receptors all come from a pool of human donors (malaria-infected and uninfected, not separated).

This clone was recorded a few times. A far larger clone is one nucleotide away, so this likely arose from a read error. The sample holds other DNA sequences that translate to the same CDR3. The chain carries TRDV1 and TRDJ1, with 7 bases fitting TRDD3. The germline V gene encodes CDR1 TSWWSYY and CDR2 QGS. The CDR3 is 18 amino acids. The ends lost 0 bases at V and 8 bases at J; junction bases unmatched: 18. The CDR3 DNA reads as TGTGCTCTTGGGGAACTGGTGGGCCTCACTGGGGCCCTCGACAAACTCATCTTT. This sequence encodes CALGELVGLTGALDKLIF.

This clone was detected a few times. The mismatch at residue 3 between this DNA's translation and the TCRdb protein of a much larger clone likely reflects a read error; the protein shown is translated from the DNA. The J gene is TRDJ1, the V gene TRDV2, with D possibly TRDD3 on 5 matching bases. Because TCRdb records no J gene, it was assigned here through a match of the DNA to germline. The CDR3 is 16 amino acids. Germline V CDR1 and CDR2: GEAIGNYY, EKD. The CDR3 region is CASDTVSRTGDDKLIF. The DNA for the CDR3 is TGTGCCAGTGACACCGTATCCCGTACTGGAGACGATAAACTCATCTTT.

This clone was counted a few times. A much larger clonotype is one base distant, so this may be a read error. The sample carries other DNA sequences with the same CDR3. CDR3 loop: CALGELGGLQYIEDTNDKLIF. The CDR3 nucleotides are TGTGCTCTAGGGGAACTGGGCGGCCTACAATATATCGAGGATACGAACGATAAACTCATCTTT. The gene calls are TRDV1 and TRDJ1; 7 bases match TRDD3. The CDR3 extends over 21 amino acids. Germline CDR1 reads TSWWSYY; CDR2 reads QGS.

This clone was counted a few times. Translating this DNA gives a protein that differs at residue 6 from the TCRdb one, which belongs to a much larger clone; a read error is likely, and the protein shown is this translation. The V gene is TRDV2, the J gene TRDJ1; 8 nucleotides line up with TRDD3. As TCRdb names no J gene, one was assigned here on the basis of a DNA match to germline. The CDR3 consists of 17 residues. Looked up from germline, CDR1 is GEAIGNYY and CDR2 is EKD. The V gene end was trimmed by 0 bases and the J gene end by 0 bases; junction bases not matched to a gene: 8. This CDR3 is CACDTAGGLSYTDKLIF. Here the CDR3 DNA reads TGTGCCTGTGACACCGCTGGGGGACTCTCGTACACCGATAAACTCATCTTT.

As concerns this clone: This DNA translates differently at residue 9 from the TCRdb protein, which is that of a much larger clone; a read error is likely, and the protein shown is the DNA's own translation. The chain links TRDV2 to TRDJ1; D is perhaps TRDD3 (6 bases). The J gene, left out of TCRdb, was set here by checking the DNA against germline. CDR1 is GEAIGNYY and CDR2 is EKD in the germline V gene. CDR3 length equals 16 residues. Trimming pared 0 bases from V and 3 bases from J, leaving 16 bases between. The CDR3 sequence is CACDTVTGRYADKLIF. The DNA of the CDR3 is TGTGCCTGTGACACCGTTACTGGGAGATACGCCGATAAACTCATCTTT.

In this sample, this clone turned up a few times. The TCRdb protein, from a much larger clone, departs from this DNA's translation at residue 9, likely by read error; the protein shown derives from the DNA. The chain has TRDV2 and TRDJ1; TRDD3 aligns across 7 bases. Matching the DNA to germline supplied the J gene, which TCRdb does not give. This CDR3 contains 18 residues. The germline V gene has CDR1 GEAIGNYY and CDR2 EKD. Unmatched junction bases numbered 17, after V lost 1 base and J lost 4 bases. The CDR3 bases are TGTGCCTGTGACACTTTACTGGGGAATACGCGACGTGGCGATAAACTCATCTTT. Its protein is CACDTLLGNTRRGDKLIF.

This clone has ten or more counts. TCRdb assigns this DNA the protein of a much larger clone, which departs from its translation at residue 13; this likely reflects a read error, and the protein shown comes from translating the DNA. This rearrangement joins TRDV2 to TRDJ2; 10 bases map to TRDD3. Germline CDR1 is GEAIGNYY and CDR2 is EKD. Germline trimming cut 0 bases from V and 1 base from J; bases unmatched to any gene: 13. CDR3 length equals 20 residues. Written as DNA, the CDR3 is TGTGCCTGTGACACCCTTACTGGGGGATCGAGCAAAGGTTTGACAGCACAACTCTTCTTT. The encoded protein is CACDTLTGGSSKGLTAQLFF.

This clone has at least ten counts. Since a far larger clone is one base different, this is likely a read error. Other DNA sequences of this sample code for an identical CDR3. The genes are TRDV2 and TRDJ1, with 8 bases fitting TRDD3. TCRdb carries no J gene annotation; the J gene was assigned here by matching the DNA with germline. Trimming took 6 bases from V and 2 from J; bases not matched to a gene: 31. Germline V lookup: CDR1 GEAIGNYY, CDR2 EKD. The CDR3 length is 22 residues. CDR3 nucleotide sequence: TGTGCCTGTTGGCATCCTACGTCTTCTAGGTCTACCGGGGGATATTTTACCGATAAACTCATCTTT. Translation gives CACWHPTSSRSTGGYFTDKLIF.

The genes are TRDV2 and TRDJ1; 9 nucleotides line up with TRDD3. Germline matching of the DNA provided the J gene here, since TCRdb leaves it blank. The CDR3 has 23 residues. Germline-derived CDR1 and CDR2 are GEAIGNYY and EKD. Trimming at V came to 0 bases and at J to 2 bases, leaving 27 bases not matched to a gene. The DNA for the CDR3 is TGTGCCTGTGACACCGGCGGAGGGTCCTACGGGCATACTGGGGGACACGGGACCGATAAACTCATCTTT. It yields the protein CACDTGGGSYGHTGGHGTDKLIF.